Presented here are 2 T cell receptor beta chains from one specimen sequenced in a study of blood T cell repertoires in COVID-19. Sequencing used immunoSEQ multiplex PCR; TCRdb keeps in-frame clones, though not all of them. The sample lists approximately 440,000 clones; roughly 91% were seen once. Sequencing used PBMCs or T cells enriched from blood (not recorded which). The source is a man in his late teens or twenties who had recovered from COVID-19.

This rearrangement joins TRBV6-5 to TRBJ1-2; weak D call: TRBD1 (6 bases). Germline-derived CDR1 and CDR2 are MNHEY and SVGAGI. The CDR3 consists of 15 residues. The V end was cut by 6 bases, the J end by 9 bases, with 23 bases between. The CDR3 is CASRSPGDIGKSYTF. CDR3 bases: TGTGCCAGCAGGTCCCCTGGGGACATAGGGAAAAGCTACACCTTC.

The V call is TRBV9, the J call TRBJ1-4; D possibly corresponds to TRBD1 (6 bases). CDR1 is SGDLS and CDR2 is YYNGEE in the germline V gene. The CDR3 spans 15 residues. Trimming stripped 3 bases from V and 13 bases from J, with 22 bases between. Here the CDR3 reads CASSAEGKRQGILFF. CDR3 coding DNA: TGTGCCAGCAGCGCCGAAGGGAAACGGCAGGGGATACTGTTTTTT.